These 12 T cell receptor beta chains were all obtained from the same sample, sequenced in a study of early T cells in non-severe SARS-CoV-2 infection. MiXCR, run by TCRdb on the 5' RACE reads, gives a single entry per CDR3 protein. The data hold tens of thousands of distinct CDR3 sequences, with less than 15% observed a single time. The source material was whole blood. Receptors were obtained from an adult who was a healthcare worker with PCR-confirmed SARS-CoV-2 infection or an uninfected control (not recorded which).

This clonotype was seen only a few times. The rearrangement uses TRBV29-1 and TRBJ1-2, with 9 bases identical to TRBD1. Germline loops: CDR1 SQVTM, CDR2 ANQGSEA. The CDR3 sequence is 13 residues long. V lost 6 bases to trimming and J lost 8 bases; unmatched junction nucleotides: 10. The CDR3 DNA reads as TGCAGCGTCAGTCCGGGACAGGGAATAGGCTACACCTTC. The encoded protein is CSVSPGQGIGYTF.

This clonotype has only a few counts. The J gene is TRBJ1-4, the V gene TRBV3-1, with 9 bases fitting TRBD1. The J segment lost 0 bases and the V segment lost 2 bases, leaving 1 base of the junction unmatched. Germline CDR1 LGHDT, CDR2 YNNKEL (reference sequence). The CDR3 loop spans 16 amino acids. CDR3: CASSQRQGATNEKLFF. CDR3 coding DNA: TGTGCCAGCAGCCAACGACAGGGGGCAACTAATGAAAAACTGTTTTTT.

This clonotype was counted a few times. V gene TRBV7-2 combines with J gene TRBJ2-1; 12 bases are shared with TRBD1. Per the germline V gene, CDR1 is SGHTA and CDR2 is FQGNSA. This CDR3 has 15 residues. The junction had 9 bases not matched to a gene; V was cut back by 5 bases and J by 10 bases. This CDR3 reads CASSQPGTGGREQFF. The CDR3 DNA follows: TGTGCCAGCAGCCAACCAGGGACAGGGGGCAGGGAGCAGTTCTTC.

The V and J genes are TRBV29-1 and TRBJ1-2, with a tentative D call TRBD1 (5 bases). The ends were cut back, 7 bases at V and 5 bases at J, with 14 bases in the middle. There are 12 residues in the CDR3. Germline V gene lookup returns CDR1 SQVTM and CDR2 ANQGSEA. The DNA for the CDR3 is TGCAGCGCCCGCCGCGGGGGTTATGGCTACACCTTC. Translated, it gives CSARRGGYGYTF.

This clonotype has a count of ten or more. V usage is TRBV4-1 and J usage is TRBJ2-4; 9 positions match TRBD2. Losses at the gene ends were 4 bases for V and 0 bases for J; bases not matched to a gene: 4. Per germline, CDR1 MGHRA and CDR2 YSYEKL. The CDR3 runs 16 residues. The DNA of the CDR3 is TGCGCCAGCAGCCCTAGGACTAGCGTAGCCAAAAACATTCAGTACTTC. Its translation is CASSPRTSVAKNIQYF.

This clonotype was seen a handful of times. J is TRBJ1-4 and V is TRBV18; D remains ambiguous. This CDR3 region has 14 residues. V was trimmed by 2 bases and J by 4 bases, leaving 8 bases between them. Germline lookup yields CDR1 KGHSH and CDR2 LQKENI. In DNA, the CDR3 is TGTGCCAGCTCACCAGGCAGGATTAATGAAAAACTGTTTTTT. Its translation: CASSPGRINEKLFF.

This clonotype was counted between two and nine times. The chain links TRBV7-2 to TRBJ2-6; D unclear. The V end lost 1 base, the J end lost 0 bases, and 7 bases lay between the germline ends. This CDR3 spans 16 amino acids. Per germline, CDR1 SGHTA and CDR2 FQGNSA. CDR3 amino acids: CASSLGTGSGANVLTF. In DNA, the CDR3 is TGTGCCAGCAGCTTAGGCACTGGCTCTGGGGCCAACGTCCTGACTTTC.

This clonotype was detected many times. V gene TRBV30 combines with J gene TRBJ2-7; D might be TRBD1 or TRBD2, each matching 5 bases. There are 12 residues in the CDR3. Trimming left V 2 bases short and J 6 bases short, with 11 bases between. CDR1 is GTSNPN, CDR2 SVGIG, per germline (reference sequence). This chain's CDR3 is CAWSLGVGEQYF. The CDR3 DNA reads as TGTGCCTGGAGTTTGGGGGTGGGCGAGCAGTACTTC.

The chain carries TRBV28 and TRBJ1-2, with 9 bases fitting TRBD1. The CDR3 length is 15 residues. Germline CDR1 reads MDHEN; CDR2 reads SYDVKM. The trim removed 5 bases at V and 1 base at J, leaving 5 bases unmatched. The chain's CDR3 is CASSILTGGNYGYTF. The CDR3 region has the DNA TGTGCCAGCAGTATACTGACAGGGGGTAACTATGGCTACACCTTC.

There are many counts of this clonotype. The genes are TRBV28 and TRBJ1-1; 7 bases are shared with TRBD1. CDR1 and CDR2 from the germline V gene are MDHEN and SYDVKM. The CDR3 runs 12 residues. After removal of 4 bases from V and 11 bases from J, the junction contained 7 bases not matched to a gene. The CDR3 sequence: CASSSTQGMAFF. As DNA, the CDR3 is TGTGCCAGCAGTTCTACACAGGGGATGGCTTTCTTT. Filled out from reference TRBV28 and TRBJ1-1, the complete variable domain reads DVKVTQSSRYLVKRTGEKVFLECVQDMDHENMFWYRQDPGLGLRLIYFSYDVKMKEKGDIPEGYSVSREKKERFSLILESASTNQTSMYLCASSSTQGMAFFGQGTRLTVV.

In this sample, this clonotype turned up many times. This chain joins TRBV11-2 and TRBJ2-1; unclear D gene. Germline values: CDR1 SGHAT, CDR2 FQNNGV. Deletions cut 1 base from V and 2 bases from J, with 9 bases between. The CDR3 has 15 residues. The CDR3 DNA reads as TGTGCCAGCAGCTTAGCACGGGTTCCCTACAATGAGCAGTTCTTC. Translated, it gives CASSLARVPYNEQFF.

CDR3 sequence reads: CASSDLLYEQYF. The CDR3 DNA is TGTGCCAGCAGTGACCTTCTCTACGAGCAGTACTTC. This sequence joins TRBV28 and TRBJ2-7; D remains unclear. The CDR3 length is 12 residues. V was clipped by 5 bases and J by 3 bases, with 8 bases between them. Germline values: CDR1 MDHEN, CDR2 SYDVKM.